This T cell receptor (beta chain) came from a study of T cell repertoires in ileal Crohn's disease. Background on the study: Patients had a median approximately 7.8-year disease duration, and roughly 32% were active smokers. About half received postoperative treatment, some ten with thiopurines and 15 to 20 anti-TNF.

Here immunoSEQ multiplex PCR was the method, and the copy in TCRdb shows in-frame clones only, minus some. The sample yields some 30,000 clones, 80% seen once. Adults with ileal or ileocolonic Crohn's disease and an indication for resection were eligible. Germline CDR1 SEHNR, CDR2 FQNEAQ (reference sequence). The V segment lost 5 bases and the J segment 3 bases; nucleotides outside the gene matches: 3. The CDR3 consists of 13 residues. The TCR was taken from an adult with Crohn's disease. V is TRBV7-9 and J is TRBJ1-2; 7 bases map to TRBD1. Sequenced material: ileal tissue. This chain's CDR3 is CASSLQGYYGYTF. CDR3 coding DNA: TGTGCCAGCAGCCTACAGGGGTACTATGGCTACACCTTC.